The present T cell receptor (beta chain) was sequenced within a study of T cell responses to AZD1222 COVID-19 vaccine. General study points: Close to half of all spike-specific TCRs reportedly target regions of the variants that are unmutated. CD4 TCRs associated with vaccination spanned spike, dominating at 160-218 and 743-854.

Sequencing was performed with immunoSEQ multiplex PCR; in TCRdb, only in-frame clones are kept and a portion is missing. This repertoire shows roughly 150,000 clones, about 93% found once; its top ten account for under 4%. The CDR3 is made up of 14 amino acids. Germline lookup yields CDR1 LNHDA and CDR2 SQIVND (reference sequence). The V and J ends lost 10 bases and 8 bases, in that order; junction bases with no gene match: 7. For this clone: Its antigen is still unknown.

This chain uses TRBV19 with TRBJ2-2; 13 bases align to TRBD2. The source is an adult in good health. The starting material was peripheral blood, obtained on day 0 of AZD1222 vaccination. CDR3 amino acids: CATLGLAGRGELFF. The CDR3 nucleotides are TGTGCCACTCTGGGACTAGCGGGAAGGGGGGAGCTGTTTTTT.